A selection of T cell receptor beta chains follows, all from one sample in a study of long-term antiretroviral therapy in people with HIV. Only in-frame clones appear in the TCRdb table, and some are missing; sequencing was by immunoSEQ multiplex PCR. Seen here are 15,000 to 20,000 clones, over 70% observed once, and the top ten hold less than 10%. The starting material was unsorted PBMCs, obtained 0.5 years before starting antiretroviral therapy. Receptor source: a man in his late teens or twenties with HIV. Both conserved end residues are part of each CDR3. The order of the fields is J gene, clone size, V gene, D gene, CDR3 protein, CDR3 DNA. The D gene is left open where the match is weak. Only part of the rows carry a size: once, few, many, or a class if the clone is expanded.

TRBJ2-4,once,TRBV29-1,TRBD1,CSVEGRGPGKNIQYF,TGCAGCGTTGAAGGCAGGGGGCCCGGCAAAAACATTCAGTACTTC
TRBJ2-1,medium-sized,TRBV4-1,TRBD2,CASNSLAGGWDEQFF,TGCGCCAGCAACTCATTAGCGGGGGGGTGGGATGAGCAGTTCTTC
TRBJ2-3,NA,TRBV15,NA,CATSRGRALSTDTQYF,TGTGCCACCAGCAGAGGGCGAGCGCTGAGCACAGATACGCAGTATTTT
TRBJ2-7,NA,TRBV14,NA,CASSPPRGVVTGTVPYEQYF,TGTGCCAGCAGCCCCCCACGGGGGGTGGTAACCGGGACAGTACCCTACGAGCAGTACTTC
TRBJ1-1,NA,TRBV5-6,TRBD1,CASSPGTAGTEAFF,TGTGCCAGCAGCCCGGGGACAGCGGGCACTGAAGCTTTCTTT
TRBJ2-1,NA,TRBV27,NA,CASSYGAGEQFF,TGTGCCAGCAGTTACGGGGCGGGTGAGCAGTTCTTC
TRBJ2-2,few,TRBV20-1,NA,CSARWAGELFF,TGCAGTGCTAGGTGGGCCGGGGAGCTGTTTTTT
TRBJ2-5,NA,TRBV9,NA,CASSVGGGFGETQYF,TGTGCCAGCAGCGTGGGTGGGGGATTTGGGGAGACCCAGTACTTC
TRBJ1-5,NA,TRBV19,TRBD1,CASSTRGSVPGTVSNQPQHF,TGTGCCAGTAGTACCAGAGGTTCCGTGCCCGGGACAGTTAGCAATCAGCCCCAGCATTTT
TRBJ2-3,NA,TRBV5-6,NA,CASSGVLDGEDTQYF,TGTGCCAGCAGCGGGGTCTTGGATGGGGAGGATACGCAGTATTTT
TRBJ1-2,few,TRBV7-6,NA,CASSLARGIQDGYTF,TGTGCCAGCAGCTTAGCAAGGGGAATTCAAGATGGCTACACCTTC
TRBJ2-7,NA,TRBV4-1,TRBD1,CASSQEDRVPSYEQYF,TGCGCCAGCAGCCAAGAAGACAGGGTTCCCTCCTACGAGCAGTACTTC
TRBJ1-1,NA,TRBV5-1,NA,CASSLYAEAFF,TGCGCCAGCAGCTTGTACGCTGAAGCTTTCTTT
TRBJ1-1,NA,TRBV27,NA,CASSLSMWGQDTEAFF,TGTGCCAGCAGTTTATCGATGTGGGGGCAGGATACTGAAGCTTTCTTT
TRBJ2-7,NA,TRBV5-1,NA,CASSTGIGTPPYEQYF,TGCGCCAGCAGCACGGGGATCGGGACACCACCCTACGAGCAGTACTTC
TRBJ2-1,NA,TRBV7-9,TRBD2,CASSESGNNEQFF,TGTGCCAGCAGCGAAAGCGGGAACAATGAGCAGTTCTTC
TRBJ1-1,NA,TRBV27,TRBD1,CASSSPRQGGTEAFF,TGTGCCAGCAGTTCCCCACGACAGGGAGGGACTGAAGCTTTCTTT
TRBJ2-7,NA,TRBV18,NA,CASSPGATSSYEQYF,TGTGCCAGCTCACCGGGGGCCACGAGCTCCTACGAGCAGTACTTC
TRBJ1-1,few,TRBV7-9,NA,CASSLMNTEAFF,TGTGCCAGCAGCTTGATGAACACTGAAGCTTTCTTT
TRBJ1-5,once,TRBV28,TRBD1,CASRDRGYQPQHF,TGTGCCAGCAGAGACAGGGGATATCAGCCCCAGCATTTT
TRBJ2-5,NA,TRBV6-1,TRBD2,CASSGLAGSQETQYF,TGTGCCAGCAGTGGACTAGCGGGGAGCCAAGAGACCCAGTACTTC
TRBJ2-5,NA,TRBV5-6,TRBD2,CASSKLAGVETQYF,TGTGCCAGCAGCAAACTAGCGGGGGTAGAGACCCAGTACTTC
TRBJ2-3,NA,TRBV6-5,NA,CASSPGRFTDTQYF,TGTGCCAGCAGTCCGGGACGGTTCACAGATACGCAGTATTTT
TRBJ2-7,NA,TRBV13,NA,CASSARVDFHEQYF,TGTGCCAGCAGCGCCCGGGTCGATTTCCACGAGCAGTACTTC
TRBJ2-7,NA,TRBV11-1,NA,CASSSTGTAYEQYF,TGTGCCAGCAGTTCCACAGGGACTGCCTACGAGCAGTACTTC
TRBJ1-1,NA,TRBV7-9,TRBD1,CASSVTGVTEAFF,TGTGCCAGCAGCGTTACAGGGGTGACTGAAGCTTTCTTT
TRBJ1-2,few,TRBV7-9,TRBD1,CASSATGGLNYGYTF,TGTGCCAGCAGCGCGACAGGGGGGCTTAACTATGGCTACACCTTC
TRBJ2-2,NA,TRBV27,NA,CASSLVDRLSTGELFF,TGTGCCAGCAGTTTAGTAGATCGGCTGAGCACCGGGGAGCTGTTTTTT
TRBJ1-5,NA,TRBV19,NA,CASSGGRGVNQPQHF,TGTGCCAGTAGTGGGGGCCGGGGGGTCAATCAGCCCCAGCATTTT
TRBJ2-7,NA,TRBV19,TRBD2,CASSTGAGVWYEQYF,TGTGCCAGTAGTACGGGAGCGGGAGTTTGGTACGAGCAGTACTTC
TRBJ2-1,NA,TRBV11-3,NA,CASSWTGSLNEQFF,TGTGCCAGCAGCTGGACGGGCAGCCTCAATGAGCAGTTCTTC
TRBJ2-7,once,TRBV7-9,NA,CASSSLAWGGEQYF,TGTGCCAGCAGCTCACTTGCCTGGGGTGGCGAGCAGTACTTC
TRBJ2-7,once,TRBV5-5,TRBD1,CASSYTGGADEQYF,TGTGCCAGCAGTTACACAGGGGGCGCGGACGAGCAGTACTTC
TRBJ2-7,NA,TRBV19,TRBD1,CASKQGGSYEQYF,TGTGCCAGTAAACAGGGGGGATCCTACGAGCAGTACTTC
TRBJ2-7,NA,TRBV2,NA,CASMAGSYEQYF,TGTGCCAGCATGGCAGGCTCCTACGAGCAGTACTTC
TRBJ1-1,NA,TRBV11-3,NA,CASSLDRGNAFF,TGTGCCAGCAGCTTAGATCGGGGTAACGCTTTCTTT
TRBJ2-6,NA,TRBV14,NA,CASSQDRTSGANVLTF,TGTGCCAGCAGCCAAGATCGGACATCTGGGGCCAACGTCCTGACTTTC
TRBJ2-7,NA,TRBV21-1,NA,CASSKGLADSYEQYF,TGTGCCAGCAGCAAAGGACTGGCGGACTCCTACGAGCAGTACTTC
TRBJ2-2,NA,TRBV7-6,NA,CASSYAPNTGELFF,TGTGCCAGCAGCTATGCACCGAACACCGGGGAGCTGTTTTTT
TRBJ2-1,few,TRBV27,TRBD1,CASTSIDRGNGNEQFF,TGTGCCAGCACCTCTATTGACAGGGGGAATGGGAATGAGCAGTTCTTC
TRBJ1-1,few,TRBV28,TRBD1,CASSLGTANTEAFF,TGTGCCAGCAGCTTGGGGACAGCTAACACTGAAGCTTTCTTT
TRBJ2-1,NA,TRBV6-1,TRBD2,CASTYGTSGDNEQFF,TGTGCCAGCACGTATGGGACTAGCGGAGACAATGAGCAGTTCTTC
TRBJ1-2,few,TRBV6-5,TRBD1,CASSYSGQGDGYTF,TGTGCCAGCAGTTACTCTGGACAGGGGGATGGCTACACCTTC
TRBJ1-2,once,TRBV4-3,NA,CASSPGGGDYGYTF,TGCGCCAGCAGCCCGGGGGGAGGAGACTATGGCTACACCTTC
TRBJ1-2,NA,TRBV5-1,TRBD1,CASSLAGGNSNGYTF,TGCGCCAGCAGCTTGGCAGGGGGCAATTCTAATGGCTACACCTTC
TRBJ2-2,NA,TRBV7-2,NA,CASSFGRNTGELFF,TGTGCCAGCAGCTTCGGGCGGAACACCGGGGAGCTGTTTTTT
TRBJ2-3,few,TRBV5-4,NA,CASSCHRSQGTDTQYF,TGTGCCAGCAGCTGCCATCGTAGTCAGGGCACAGATACGCAGTATTTT
TRBJ1-1,few,TRBV19,NA,CASSITGGYTEAFF,TGTGCCAGTAGTATCACGGGAGGATACACTGAAGCTTTCTTT
TRBJ2-3,once,TRBV18,NA,CASSPGVTLTDTQYF,TGTGCCAGCTCACCAGGGGTTACTCTCACAGATACGCAGTATTTT
TRBJ1-2,NA,TRBV28,NA,CASSLDLRGGYTF,TGTGCCAGCAGCCTAGATCTCCGGGGAGGCTACACCTTC
TRBJ1-5,NA,TRBV18,NA,CASSPGEQPQHF,TGTGCCAGCTCACCAGGGGAACAGCCCCAGCATTTT
TRBJ1-6,NA,TRBV2,TRBD1,CASRDPTGNRNSPLHF,TGTGCCAGCAGGGACCCGACAGGGAACCGAAATTCACCCCTCCACTTT
TRBJ1-4,NA,TRBV5-8,NA,CASSVTQGGEKLFF,TGTGCCAGCAGCGTGACCCAAGGCGGTGAAAAACTGTTTTTT
TRBJ2-7,few,TRBV5-4,NA,CASSLAFDRLGSYEQYF,TGTGCCAGCAGCTTGGCCTTCGACAGGCTCGGCTCCTACGAGCAGTACTTC
TRBJ2-1,NA,TRBV6-4,NA,CASSASGQSDEQFF,TGTGCCAGCAGTGCCTCAGGGCAGAGCGATGAGCAGTTCTTC
TRBJ1-2,NA,TRBV7-6,NA,CASSSSLQVGIADYGYTF,TGTGCCAGCAGCTCTAGCCTTCAGGTCGGGATTGCCGACTATGGCTACACCTTC
TRBJ1-1,NA,TRBV7-9,NA,CAARRGGNTEAFF,TGTGCCGCTAGAAGGGGGGGGAACACTGAAGCTTTCTTT